What follows are 27 T cell receptor beta chains derived from one specimen sequenced in a study of blood T cell repertoires in COVID-19. Sequencing was performed with immunoSEQ multiplex PCR; in TCRdb, only in-frame clones are kept and a portion is missing. The sample lists under 150,000 clones, about 84% seen once, with about an eighth in the top ten. The sequenced sample consisted of peripheral blood. The receptors here all came from a man aged 60 to 69 with active or convalescent COVID-19.

This clone has a single count. The chain is built from TRBV6-2 or TRBV6-3 and TRBJ1-5; D is uncertain. Germline CDR1 and CDR2: MNHEY and SVGEGT. Trimming removed 6 bases at V and 6 bases at J, with 21 bases between. This CDR3 has 16 amino acids. Here the CDR3 reads CASSRANVEGLQPQHF. The CDR3 region has the DNA TGTGCCAGCAGCCGTGCGAATGTCGAGGGCCTTCAGCCCCAGCATTTT.

The chain employs TRBV6-5 and TRBJ1-2; D is possibly TRBD1 (5 bases). This CDR3 has 13 amino acids. The ends were cut back, 5 bases at V and 8 bases at J, with 15 bases in the middle. Germline V gene data show CDR1 as MNHEY and CDR2 as SVGAGI. Here the CDR3 DNA reads TGTGCCAGCAGTCTGGACGGAACAGGAGGCTACACCTTC. It is translated as CASSLDGTGGYTF.

DNA of the CDR3: TGTGCCAGCAGTGAGAAGGGGGTCGGTGAAAAACTGTTTTTT. It is translated as CASSEKGVGEKLFF. The chain joins TRBV25-1 to TRBJ1-4; TRBD1 is a possible D gene (6 bases). The CDR3 totals 14 residues. The germline V gene has CDR1 MGHDK and CDR2 SYGVNS. V lost 3 bases, J lost 7 bases, and 12 bases lay in between.

The V call is TRBV7-7, the J call TRBJ1-1, with D possibly being TRBD1 (5 bases). There are 12 residues in the CDR3. The V and J ends lost 6 bases and 11 bases respectively, with 16 bases between them. Germline-derived CDR1 and CDR2 are SSHAT and FNYEAQ (reference sequence). The CDR3, as DNA: TGTGCCAGCAGTTACCAGGGAGGTAAGGCTTTCTTT. Translating gives CASSYQGGKAFF.

This chain joins TRBV10-3 and TRBJ2-7; 7 nucleotides align to TRBD2. The J segment lost 3 bases and the V segment lost 11 bases, leaving 10 bases of the junction unmatched. CDR1 is ENHRY, CDR2 SYGVKD, per germline. The CDR3 is 13 residues long. DNA for the CDR3: TGTGCCTCTAGGGGAGGGCTCGACTACGAGCAGTACTTC. Protein product: CASRGGLDYEQYF.

This chain connects TRBV2 to TRBJ1-1, with D unclear. CDR3 length: 13 residues. Trimming took 7 bases from V and 3 from J, leaving 12 bases between them. Looked up from germline, CDR1 is SNHLY and CDR2 is FYNNEI. The chain's CDR3 is CASNLGRDTEAFF. The CDR3 nucleotides read TGTGCCAGCAATCTAGGGAGGGACACTGAAGCTTTCTTT. The full variable domain, with the rest looked up from reference TRBV2 and TRBJ1-1, is EPEVTQTPSHQVTQMGQEVILRCVPISNHLYFYWYRQILGQKVEFLVSFYNNEISEKSEIFDDQFSVERPDGSNFTLKIRSTKLEDSAMYFCASNLGRDTEAFFGQGTRLTVV.

The chain uses TRBV27 and TRBJ2-2; perhaps TRBD1 as D (7 bases). The CDR3 is made up of 14 amino acids. Trimming removed 6 bases from V and 3 bases from J, with 11 bases in between. In germline, CDR1 is MNHEY, CDR2 SMNVEV (reference sequence). The CDR3 region has the DNA TGTGCCAGCAGGCGGAGGGGGCACACCGGGGAGCTGTTTTTT. Translated: CASRRRGHTGELFF.

This chain connects TRBV28 to TRBJ2-1; a possible D gene is TRBD2 (6 bases). Trimming pared 2 bases from V and 8 bases from J, leaving 10 bases between. The CDR3 loop spans 13 amino acids. Germline CDR1 is MDHEN and CDR2 is SYDVKM. The CDR3: CASSLGGEDEQFF. DNA for the CDR3: TGTGCCAGCAGTTTAGGAGGGGAAGATGAGCAGTTCTTC.

This rearrangement joins TRBV5-4 to TRBJ2-5, with 14 nucleotides matching TRBD2. Germline V gives CDR1 SGHNT, CDR2 YYREEE (reference sequence). The CDR3 is made up of 18 amino acids. The ends lost 4 bases at V and 4 bases at J; junction bases unmatched: 12. The CDR3 reads CASSPGTSGGVPGETQYF. In nucleotides, the CDR3 is TGTGCCAGCAGCCCCGGGACTAGCGGGGGTGTACCGGGAGAGACCCAGTACTTC.

The chain has TRBV4-1 and TRBJ2-7; TRBD2 matches at 7 bases. Germline V gene sequence: CDR1 MGHRA, CDR2 YSYEKL. V was pared by 4 bases and J by 4 bases, with 10 bases of the junction left unmatched. The CDR3 contains 15 residues. The CDR3: CASSPLFGGGYEQYF. The CDR3 DNA sequence: TGCGCCAGCAGCCCCCTTTTTGGGGGGGGATACGAGCAGTACTTC.

The genes are TRBV7-3 and TRBJ2-6, with 9 positions matching TRBD1. The CDR3 totals 19 residues. CDR1 is SGHTA and CDR2 is FQGTGA in the germline V gene. V dropped 0 bases and J dropped 4; count of bases not matched to a gene: 10. The CDR3 region has the DNA TGTGCCAGCAGCTTAACAGCTACAGGGGGCGCTTCCGGGGCCAACGTCCTGACTTTC. As protein: CASSLTATGGASGANVLTF.

This clone came up once. This chain links TRBV7-8 with TRBJ2-6, with D possibly matching TRBD1 (6 bases). V shed 5 bases and J shed 0 bases, with 11 bases lying between them. This CDR3 spans 16 amino acids. Per the germline V gene, CDR1 is SGHVS and CDR2 is FQNEAQ. The CDR3 coding sequence is TGTGCCAGCAGCATTACAGGGAACTCTGGGGCCAACGTCCTGACTTTC. Translating gives CASSITGNSGANVLTF.

The chain recombines TRBV25-1 with TRBJ1-6, with a weak D call TRBD1 (6 bases). The V end was cut by 6 bases, the J end by 7 bases, with 10 bases between. Germline CDR1 MGHDK, CDR2 SYGVNS. The CDR3 spans 13 residues. The CDR3 protein is CASRGQGNSPLHF. For the CDR3, the DNA is TGTGCCAGCAGGGGGCAGGGGAATTCACCCCTCCACTTT.

The chain couples TRBV3-1 (or the pseudogene TRBV3-2) to TRBJ2-7, with TRBD2 identical over 10 bases. This CDR3 comprises 16 residues. The V segment lost 1 base and the J segment 3 bases; nucleotides outside the gene matches: 6. CDR1 LGHDT and CDR2 YNNKEL come from the germline V gene (reference sequence). CDR3 amino acids: CASSQGRLAGYYEQYF. The CDR3 DNA reads TGTGCCAGCAGCCAAGGCAGACTAGCGGGCTACTACGAGCAGTACTTC.

The sample holds a few counts of this clone. The rearrangement links TRBV18 to TRBJ1-3; D call uncertain. V lost 3 bases to trimming and J lost 2 bases, with 11 bases between them. The germline V gene has CDR1 KGHSH and CDR2 LQKENI. CDR3 length: 15 residues. CDR3 in DNA: TGTGCCAGCTCACCTACTAGAGGACCTGGAAACACCATATATTTT. Translating gives CASSPTRGPGNTIYF.

V gene TRBV19 combines with J gene TRBJ2-1; 11 bases line up with TRBD2. Germline V gene sequence: CDR1 LNHDA, CDR2 SQIVND (reference sequence). The ends lost 6 bases at V and 3 bases at J; junction bases unmatched: 4. The CDR3 totals 15 residues. The CDR3, as DNA: TGTGCCAGTAGGCTAGCGGGAGGACACTACAATGAGCAGTTCTTC. It is translated as CASRLAGGHYNEQFF.

The chain carries TRBV7-2 and TRBJ2-7, with D tentatively TRBD2 (6 bases). The CDR3 covers 15 residues. Trimming shortened V by 1 base and J by 4 bases, and 14 bases separated the two germline ends. CDR1 SGHTA and CDR2 FQGNSA come from the germline V gene. The CDR3 DNA sequence: TGTGCCAGCAGCTTAGGAAGCGGGTACAAGTACGAGCAGTACTTC. Encoded protein: CASSLGSGYKYEQYF.

The chain carries TRBV5-1 and TRBJ1-2; D gene uncertain. This CDR3 spans 14 amino acids. Germline V gene lookup returns CDR1 SGHRS and CDR2 YFSETQ. The V end was cut by 2 bases, the J end by 3 bases, with 11 bases between. CDR3 in DNA: TGCGCCAGCAGCTTAGACGGGAGCGACTATGGCTACACCTTC. It codes for CASSLDGSDYGYTF.

Here the CDR3 reads CASSAGLAGGETQYF. DNA for the CDR3: TGTGCCAGCTCAGCGGGACTAGCGGGAGGAGAGACCCAGTACTTC. The chain joins TRBV18 to TRBJ2-5; 15 bases fit TRBD2. The ends lost 5 bases at V and 4 bases at J; junction bases unmatched: 2. The CDR3 sequence is 15 residues long. CDR1 and CDR2 (germline): KGHSH, LQKENI. Using reference TRBV18 and TRBJ2-5 for the parts outside the CDR3, the full variable domain is NAGVMQNPRHLVRRRGQEARLRCSPMKGHSHVYWYRQLPEEGLKFMVYLQKENIIDESGMPKERFSAEFPKEGPSILRIQQVVRGDSAAYFCASSAGLAGGETQYFGPGTRLLVL.

There are a few counts of this clone. The rearrangement links TRBV29-1 to TRBJ1-2; perhaps TRBD1 as D (6 bases). V was pared by 5 bases and J by 4 bases, with 14 bases between. The CDR3 covers 13 residues. CDR1 and CDR2 from the germline V gene are SQVTM and ANQGSEA. The CDR3 coding sequence is TGCAGCGTTCTAGACAGGATGGGCTATGGCTACACCTTC. It encodes CSVLDRMGYGYTF.

The CDR3 protein is CASSQLAARDEQYF. CDR3 sequence (DNA): TGTGCCAGCAGCCAATTGGCGGCGAGGGACGAGCAGTACTTC. The chain combines TRBV16 with TRBJ2-7, with a possible D match to TRBD2 (5 bases). The CDR3 consists of 14 residues. Germline values: CDR1 KGHSY, CDR2 FQNENV. The V end lost 1 base, the J end lost 5 bases, and 12 bases lay between the germline ends.

This chain uses TRBV11-3 with TRBJ2-2; 7 bases agree with TRBD2. This CDR3 comprises 16 residues. Germline lookup yields CDR1 SGHNT and CDR2 YENEEA. The junction had 8 bases not matched to a gene; V was cut back by 1 base and J by 6 bases. The CDR3 is CASSLVGLADSGELFF. CDR3 DNA sequence: TGTGCCAGCAGCTTAGTTGGGCTAGCGGATTCCGGGGAGCTGTTTTTT.

V gene TRBV18 combines with J gene TRBJ2-3; 8 bases are a match to TRBD1. This CDR3 is built from 13 residues. V lost 6 bases, J lost 5 bases, and 4 bases stayed unmatched. Germline assignment: CDR1 KGHSH and CDR2 LQKENI. The CDR3 loop reads CASSTGAGDTQYF. DNA of the CDR3: TGTGCCAGCTCGACAGGGGCGGGAGATACGCAGTATTTT.

The chain combines TRBV28 with TRBJ1-2; D ambiguous. The V and J ends lost 6 bases and 8 bases respectively, with 10 bases between them. CDR1 is MDHEN and CDR2 is SYDVKM in the germline V gene. This CDR3 has 11 residues. The CDR3 region has the DNA TGTGCCAGCAGAACCTATATGGGCTACACCTTC. Its protein is CASRTYMGYTF.

In DNA, the CDR3 is TGCGCCAGCAGCCCAATTCGGAAAAACATTCAGTACTTC. Its translation is CASSPIRKNIQYF. The V and J genes are TRBV23-1 and TRBJ2-4; D is undetermined. TRBV23-1 is designated an ORF whose function remains uncertain. Trimming removed 6 bases from V and 4 bases from J, with 10 bases in between. There are 13 residues in the CDR3.

The chain recombines TRBV28 with TRBJ2-7; TRBD2 aligns across 9 bases. After removal of 9 bases from V and 7 bases from J, the junction contained 13 bases not matched to a gene. CDR3 length equals 14 residues. Germline assignment: CDR1 MDHEN and CDR2 SYDVKM. CDR3 bases: TGTGCCAGTCTCCCTAGCGGGATTCAGCGTGAGCAGTACTTC. It is translated as CASLPSGIQREQYF. Full variable domain (remainder filled in from reference TRBV28 and TRBJ2-7): DVKVTQSSRYLVKRTGEKVFLECVQDMDHENMFWYRQDPGLGLRLIYFSYDVKMKEKGDIPEGYSVSREKKERFSLILESASTNQTSMYLCASLPSGIQREQYFGPGTRLTVT.

The chain is built from TRBV5-6 and TRBJ2-2; TRBD1 matches 8 bases. J gave up 5 bases and V 4 bases, and 13 bases lay outside the gene matches. The CDR3 loop spans 17 amino acids. From germline, CDR1 is SGHDT and CDR2 YYEEEE. DNA of the CDR3: TGTGCCAGCAGCCTACGAGGGACAGGAGGGAGGACCGGGGAGCTGTTTTTT. Translating it yields CASSLRGTGGRTGELFF.